This TCR beta chain was sequenced in a study of blood T cell repertoires in COVID-19. Study information: Sources were T cells, B-cell-depleted T cells, or PBMCs; the material itself was cDNA or gDNA.

The CDR3 has 15 amino acids. V trimming: 1 base; J trimming: 5 bases; junction bases outside the gene matches: 4. Germline V gene data show CDR1 as SGHNT and CDR2 as YYREEE (reference sequence). Seattle researchers signed up patients amid active infection and tracked them longitudinally. Per the original data handling: How many nucleated cells were present was estimated from reference gene primer amplification. The protocol was immunoSEQ multiplex PCR, while the TCRdb copy is restricted to in-frame clones and leaves out a portion. V and J calls and clone size are as listed in that table; D and trimming were resolved from the DNA. The repertoire includes about half a million clones, 89% of them detected once, and approximately 0.9% sits in the top ten.

The rearrangement uses TRBV5-4 and TRBJ2-1, with 9 bases aligning to TRBD2. The source is a man in his late teens or twenties with COVID-19, enrolled during active disease. Sample: peripheral blood. Written as DNA, the CDR3 is TGTGCCAGCAGCTTGAGCCTAGCGGGGAACAATGAGCAGTTCTTC. It encodes CASSLSLAGNNEQFF.